These 8 T cell receptor beta chains originate from one sample sequenced in a study of T cell repertoires in cytomegalovirus infection. One entry per CDR3 protein results from TCRdb running MiXCR on the reads. The table shows approximately 750,000 distinct CDR3 sequences, with less than 40% occurring only once. Sequenced material: PBMCs. These receptors were collected from a human donor in good health (CMV status not recorded). Some clones in this sample may be carry-over from other donors' samples.

Remarks on this clonotype: The germline gene is not matched at one end of the junction; a read error may be the cause. CDR3 DNA: TGTGCTAGTTGTTTTATTCCTTGGACTCGCGGGAGATACGAGCCGTACTTC. It yields the protein CASCFIPWTRGRYEPYF. This chain joins TRBV12-5 and TRBJ2-7, with 7 bases that match TRBD2. Germline CDR1 reads LGHNT; CDR2 reads FRNRAP. The CDR3 is 17 residues long.

To note about this clonotype: An end of the junction does not agree with germline; a read error may underlie this. The chain links TRBV7-9 to TRBJ2-3; D possibly corresponds to TRBD2 (6 bases). CDR3 length equals 15 residues. Looked up from germline, CDR1 is SEHNR and CDR2 is FQNEAQ (reference sequence). The CDR3 spells CASSFGGMNTDSQYF. The CDR3 coding sequence is TGTGCCAGCAGCTTCGGCGGGATGAACACAGATTCGCAGTATTTT.

The genes are TRBV13 and TRBJ2-3, with TRBD2 matching over 13 bases. V gave up 6 bases and J gave up 2 bases; unmatched junction bases: 11. Germline lookup yields CDR1 PRHDT and CDR2 FYEKMQ (reference sequence). This CDR3 contains 18 residues. CDR3 region: CASRFRLAGGGSTDTQYF. For the CDR3, the DNA is TGTGCCAGCAGATTCAGACTAGCGGGAGGAGGCTCCACAGATACGCAGTATTTT.

This clonotype came up many times. This sequence joins TRBV7-6 and TRBJ1-1, with unresolved D. Germline V lookup: CDR1 SGHVS, CDR2 FNYEAQ. Trimming removed 5 bases from V and 10 bases from J, with 17 bases in between. This CDR3 comprises 13 residues. The CDR3: CASSTSGLKGAFF. The CDR3 DNA sequence: TGTGCCAGCAGCACTAGCGGCTTAAAGGGAGCTTTCTTT.

Only a few counts were recorded for this clonotype. This rearrangement joins TRBV12-3 or TRBV12-4 to TRBJ1-2; 9 nucleotides line up with TRBD1. Trimming took 0 bases from V and 0 from J; bases not matched to a gene: 5. The CDR3 length is 17 residues. Written as DNA, the CDR3 is TGTGCCAGCAGTTTAGCCTCATGGGACAGGGCTAACTATGGCTACACCTTC. Protein: CASSLASWDRANYGYTF.

The table lists this clonotype with a few counts. The chain links TRBV5-1 to TRBJ2-1, with 8 nucleotides matching TRBD2. Germline V gene data show CDR1 as SGHRS and CDR2 as YFSETQ. CDR3 length equals 14 residues. The ends lost 4 bases at V and 4 bases at J; junction bases unmatched: 4. The CDR3 reads CASSPIAGYNEQFF. The CDR3 bases are TGCGCCAGCAGCCCAATAGCGGGGTACAATGAGCAGTTCTTC.

V is TRBV2 and J is TRBJ2-7, with 8 positions matching TRBD2. The CDR3 loop spans 17 amino acids. Germline CDR1 is SNHLY and CDR2 is FYNNEI. V trimming: 7 bases; J trimming: 4 bases; junction bases outside the gene matches: 18. The DNA for the CDR3 is TGTGCCAGCACACTAGCGGCCTTGTTGGGCGGTTCATACGAGCAGTACTTC. Its translation is CASTLAALLGGSYEQYF.

About this clonotype itself: It may be a read error: a sequence one base away is much more abundant. The rearrangement uses TRBV6-1 and TRBJ2-5, with 7 bases matching TRBD2. This CDR3 has 16 amino acids. Germline V gene sequence: CDR1 MNHNS, CDR2 SASEGT. The CDR3 spells CASREVRGEGKETQYF. For the CDR3, the DNA is TGTGCCAGCCGTGAAGTTCGGGGGGAAGGCAAAGAGACCCAGTACTTC.